This TCR beta chain originates from a study of blood T cell repertoires in COVID-19 (dated by TCRdb to 2018 to 2021). With respect to the entire study: The collaborator samples originated in the United States, Italy and Spain and spanned the acute and convalescent phases of COVID-19. Sample metadata almost always included a de-identified subject ID, COVID-19 status, age in years and sex. Where HLA class I and class II types were available, the types were taken from metadata supplied by the sample provider, not from assay-based typing. The material from the prospective study consisted of cDNA or gDNA derived from T cells, B-cell-depleted T cells, or PBMCs. A freely available public database, intended as a resource for researchers studying the immune response to SARS-CoV-2, is where the repertoires were released. Samples were obtained from the ongoing ImmuneRACE study (first 160 participants) and from about 1,300 subjects provided by 6 global collaborators. Subjects who had been exposed to COVID-19, were actively infected with it, or had recovered from it provided the deeply sampled blood TCRbeta repertoires that made up the dataset. Findings and caveats that apply to the study as a whole: Clinical and demographic metadata were provided uncurated, with the amount varying by source and participant.

Details on this clone: No antigen is known for it. No base qualities exist here, and no much larger clone lies one base off it.

Reading the germline V gene gives CDR1 MGHRA and CDR2 YSYEKL. The CDR3, cysteine through phenylalanine, is 17 amino acids long. Of all the DNA, just the CDR3 is kept, 51 bases in frame from base 1. The junction carries 12 bases between V and J, which are trimmed by 0 bases and 0 bases respectively. Each collaborating institution followed its own protocols to collect whole blood in K2EDTA tubes. For TCRbeta analysis, collaborators shipped samples in one of three forms: frozen whole blood, isolated PBMCs, or DNA extracted from either of those sample types. TCRbeta CDR3 regions were amplified from genomic DNA by means of the immunoSEQ Assay, a bias-controlled multiplex PCR. The published analysis was carried out like this. Nucleated cell counts per sample were estimated from amplification of reference gene primers within the assay. To quantify the absolute abundance of each unique TCRbeta CDR3 rearrangement, sequence reads were collapsed and filtered. For each sample, productive Simpson clonality was calculated as the square root of Simpson's diversity index across productive rearrangements. The table was pulled from immuneACCESS by TCRdb, which kept in-frame rearrangements only. Such tables lose some clones; where checked, under half of the loss comes from unresolved V genes, and the rest has no known cause. For V, J and clone size, that table is used; D and trimming come from the DNA. This sample comprises roughly 28,000 clones, 80% to 90% of them detected only once. The top ten constitute about 45% of the sample.

The sequence is built from TRBV4-1 and TRBJ1-5; a tentative D call is TRBD1 (6 bases match). This receptor was identified in a human donor with acute or convalescent COVID-19. The donor label of this sample is uncertain. Material for sequencing was peripheral blood. Here is the DNA: TGCGCCAGCAGCCAAGAAAGGACAGCCTATAGCAATCAGCCCCAGCATTTT. Its translation reads: CASSQERTAYSNQPQHF.